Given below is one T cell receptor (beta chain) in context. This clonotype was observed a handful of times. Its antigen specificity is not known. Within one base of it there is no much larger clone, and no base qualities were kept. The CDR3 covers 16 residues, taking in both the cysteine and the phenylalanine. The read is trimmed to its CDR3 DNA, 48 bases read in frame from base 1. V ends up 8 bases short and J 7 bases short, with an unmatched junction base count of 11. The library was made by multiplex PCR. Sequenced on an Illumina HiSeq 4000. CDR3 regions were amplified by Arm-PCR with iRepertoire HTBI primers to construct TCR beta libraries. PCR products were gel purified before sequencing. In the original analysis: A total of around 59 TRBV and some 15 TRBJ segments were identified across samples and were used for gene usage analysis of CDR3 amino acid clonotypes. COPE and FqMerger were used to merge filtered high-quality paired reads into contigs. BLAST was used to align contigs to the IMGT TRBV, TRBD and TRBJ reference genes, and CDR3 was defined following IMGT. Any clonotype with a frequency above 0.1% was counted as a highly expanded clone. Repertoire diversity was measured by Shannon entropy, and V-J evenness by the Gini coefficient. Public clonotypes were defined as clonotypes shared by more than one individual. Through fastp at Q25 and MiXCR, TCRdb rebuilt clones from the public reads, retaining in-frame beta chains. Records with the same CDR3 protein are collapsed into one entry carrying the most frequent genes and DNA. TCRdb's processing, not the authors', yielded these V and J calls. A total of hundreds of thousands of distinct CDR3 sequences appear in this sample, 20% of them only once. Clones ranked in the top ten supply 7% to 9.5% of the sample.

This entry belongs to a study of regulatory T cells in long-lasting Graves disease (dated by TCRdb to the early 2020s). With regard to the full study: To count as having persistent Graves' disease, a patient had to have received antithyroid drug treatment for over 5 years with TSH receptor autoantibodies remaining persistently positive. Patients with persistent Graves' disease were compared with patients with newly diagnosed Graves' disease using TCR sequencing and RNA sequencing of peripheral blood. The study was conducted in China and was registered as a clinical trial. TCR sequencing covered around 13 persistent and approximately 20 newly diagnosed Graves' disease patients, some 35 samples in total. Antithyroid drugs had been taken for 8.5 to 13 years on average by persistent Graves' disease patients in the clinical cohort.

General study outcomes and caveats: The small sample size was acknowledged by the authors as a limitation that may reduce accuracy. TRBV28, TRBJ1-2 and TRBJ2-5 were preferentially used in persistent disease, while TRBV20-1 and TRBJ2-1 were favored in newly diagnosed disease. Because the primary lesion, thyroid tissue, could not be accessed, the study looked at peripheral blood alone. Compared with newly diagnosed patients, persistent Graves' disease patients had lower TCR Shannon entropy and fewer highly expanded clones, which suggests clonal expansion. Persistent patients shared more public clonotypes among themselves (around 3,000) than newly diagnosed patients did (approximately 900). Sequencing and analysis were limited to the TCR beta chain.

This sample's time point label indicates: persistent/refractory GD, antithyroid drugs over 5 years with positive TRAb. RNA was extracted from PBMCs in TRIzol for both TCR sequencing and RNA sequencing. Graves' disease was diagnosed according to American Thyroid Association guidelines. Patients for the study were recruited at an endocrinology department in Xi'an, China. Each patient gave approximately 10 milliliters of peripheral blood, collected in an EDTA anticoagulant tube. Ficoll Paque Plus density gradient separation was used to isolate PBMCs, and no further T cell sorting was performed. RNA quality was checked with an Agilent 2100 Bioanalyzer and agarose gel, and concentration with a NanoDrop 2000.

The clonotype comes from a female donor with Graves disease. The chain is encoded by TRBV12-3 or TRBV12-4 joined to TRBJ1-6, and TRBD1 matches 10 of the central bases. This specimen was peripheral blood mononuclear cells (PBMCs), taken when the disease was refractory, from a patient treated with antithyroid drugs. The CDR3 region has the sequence CASGAGTGAYNSPLHF. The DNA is TGTGCCAGCGGAGCCGGGACAGGGGCGTACAATTCACCCCTCCACTTT.